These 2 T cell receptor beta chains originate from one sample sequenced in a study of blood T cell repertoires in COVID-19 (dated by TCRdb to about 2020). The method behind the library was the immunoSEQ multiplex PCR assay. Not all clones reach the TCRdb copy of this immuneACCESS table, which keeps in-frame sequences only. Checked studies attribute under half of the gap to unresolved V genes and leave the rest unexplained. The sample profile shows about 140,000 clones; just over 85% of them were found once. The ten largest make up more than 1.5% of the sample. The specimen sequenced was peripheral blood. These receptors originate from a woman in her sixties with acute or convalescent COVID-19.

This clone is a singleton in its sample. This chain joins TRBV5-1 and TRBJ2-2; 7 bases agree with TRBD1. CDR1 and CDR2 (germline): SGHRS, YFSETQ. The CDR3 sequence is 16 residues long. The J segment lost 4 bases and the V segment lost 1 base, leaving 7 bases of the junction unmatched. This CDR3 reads CASSLLGGEGTGELFF. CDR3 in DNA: TGCGCCAGCAGCTTGTTAGGGGGCGAGGGCACCGGGGAGCTGTTTTTT.

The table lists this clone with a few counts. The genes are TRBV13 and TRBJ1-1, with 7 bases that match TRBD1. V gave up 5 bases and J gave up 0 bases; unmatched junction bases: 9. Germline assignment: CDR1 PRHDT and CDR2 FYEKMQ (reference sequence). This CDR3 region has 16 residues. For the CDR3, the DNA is TGTGCCAGCAGCCCAATGGGGACAGATTTGAACACTGAAGCTTTCTTT. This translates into CASSPMGTDLNTEAFF.